This record looks at one T cell receptor beta chain sequence and its context. An end of the junction differs from the germline gene, which may be a read error. These data come from a study of blood T cell repertoires in COVID-19. Across the study: COVID-19 samples from acute and convalescent phases originated in the United States, Italy and Spain.

Authors' methods: Estimates of nucleated cell counts were drawn from the amplification of reference gene primers. Sequencing was performed with immunoSEQ multiplex PCR; in TCRdb, only in-frame clones are kept and a portion is missing. V and J calls and clone size are given by that table; D and trimming were obtained from the DNA. This sample has over 200,000 clones, with about 83% found just once. CDR3 length equals 12 residues. In Seattle, patients joined the study during active infection and were tracked longitudinally. The sample comprised peripheral blood. This clonotype originated in a woman under 40 with COVID-19, enrolled during active disease. V usage is TRBV12-3 or TRBV12-4 and J usage is TRBJ2-5; D is possibly TRBD2 (6 bases). CDR3 loop: CASRGRKEAQYF. CDR3 nucleotide sequence: TGTGCCAGCAGGGGGAGGAAAGAGGCCCAGTACTTC.